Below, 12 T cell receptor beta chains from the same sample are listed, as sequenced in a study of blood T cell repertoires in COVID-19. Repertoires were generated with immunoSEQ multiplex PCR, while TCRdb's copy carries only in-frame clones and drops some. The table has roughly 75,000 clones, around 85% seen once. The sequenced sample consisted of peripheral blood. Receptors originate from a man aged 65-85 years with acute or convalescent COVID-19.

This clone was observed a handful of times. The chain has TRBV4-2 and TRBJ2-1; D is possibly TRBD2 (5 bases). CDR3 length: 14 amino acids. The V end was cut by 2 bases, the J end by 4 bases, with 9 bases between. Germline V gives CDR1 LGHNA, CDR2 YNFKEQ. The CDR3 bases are TGTGCCAGCAGCCAACCCGCGGGTTACAATGAGCAGTTCTTC. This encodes CASSQPAGYNEQFF.

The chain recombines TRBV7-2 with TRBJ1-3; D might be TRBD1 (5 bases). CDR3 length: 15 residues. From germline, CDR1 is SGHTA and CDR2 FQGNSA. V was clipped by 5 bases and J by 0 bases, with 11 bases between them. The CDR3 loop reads CASSRLGASGNTIYF. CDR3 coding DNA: TGTGCCAGCAGCCGGCTAGGGGCCTCTGGAAACACCATATATTTT.

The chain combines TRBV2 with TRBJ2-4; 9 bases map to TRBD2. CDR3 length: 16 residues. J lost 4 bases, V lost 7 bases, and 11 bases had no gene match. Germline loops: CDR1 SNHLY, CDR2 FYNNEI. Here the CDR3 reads CASTQIAGVGKNIQYF. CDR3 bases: TGTGCCAGCACCCAAATAGCGGGAGTGGGAAAAAACATTCAGTACTTC. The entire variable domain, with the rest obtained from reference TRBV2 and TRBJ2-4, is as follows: EPEVTQTPSHQVTQMGQEVILRCVPISNHLYFYWYRQILGQKVEFLVSFYNNEISEKSEIFDDQFSVERPDGSNFTLKIRSTKLEDSAMYFCASTQIAGVGKNIQYFGAGTRLSVL.

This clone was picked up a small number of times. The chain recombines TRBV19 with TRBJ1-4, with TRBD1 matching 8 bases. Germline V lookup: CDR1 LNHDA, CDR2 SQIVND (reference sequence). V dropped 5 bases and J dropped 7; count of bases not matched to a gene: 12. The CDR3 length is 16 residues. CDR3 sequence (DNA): TGTGCCAGTAGTCCTAGAACCGGGACAGGAACTGAAAAACTGTTTTTT. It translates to CASSPRTGTGTEKLFF.

The CDR3 here is CASSSAGRELAGVNEQYF. CDR3 coding DNA: TGTGCCAGCAGTTCCGCTGGGAGGGAACTAGCGGGAGTAAACGAGCAGTACTTC. This chain uses TRBV27 with TRBJ2-7; TRBD2 agrees at 11 bases. Germline V CDR1 and CDR2: MNHEY, SMNVEV (reference sequence). The CDR3 extends over 18 amino acids. V lost 4 bases and J lost 5; bases outside the gene matches: 16.

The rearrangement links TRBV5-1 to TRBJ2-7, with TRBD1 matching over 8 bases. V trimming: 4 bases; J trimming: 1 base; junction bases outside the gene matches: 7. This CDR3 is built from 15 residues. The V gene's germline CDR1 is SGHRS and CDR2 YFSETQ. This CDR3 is CASSQGASSSYEQYF. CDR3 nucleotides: TGCGCCAGCAGCCAGGGGGCCTCGTCATCCTACGAGCAGTACTTC.

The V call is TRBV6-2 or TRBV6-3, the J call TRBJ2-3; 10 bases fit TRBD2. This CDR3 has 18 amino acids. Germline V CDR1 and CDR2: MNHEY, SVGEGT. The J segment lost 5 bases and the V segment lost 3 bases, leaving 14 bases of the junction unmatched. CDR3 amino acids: CASSYDRRLAGEEDTQYF. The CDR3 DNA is TGTGCCAGCAGTTATGACAGGAGGCTAGCGGGAGAGGAAGATACGCAGTATTTT.

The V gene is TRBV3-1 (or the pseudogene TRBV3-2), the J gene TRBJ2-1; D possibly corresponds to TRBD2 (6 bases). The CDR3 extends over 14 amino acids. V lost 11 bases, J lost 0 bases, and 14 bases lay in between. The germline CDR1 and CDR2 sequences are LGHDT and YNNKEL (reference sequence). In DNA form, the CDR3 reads TGTGCCGCGGGGCGCGGAAGCTCCTACAATGAGCAGTTCTTC. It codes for CAAGRGSSYNEQFF.

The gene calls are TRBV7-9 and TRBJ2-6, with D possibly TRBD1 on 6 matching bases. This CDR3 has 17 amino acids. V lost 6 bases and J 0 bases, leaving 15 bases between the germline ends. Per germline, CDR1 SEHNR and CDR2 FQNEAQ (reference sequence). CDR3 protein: CASSHTGMGSGANVLTF. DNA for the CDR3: TGTGCCAGCAGTCATACAGGGATGGGCTCTGGGGCCAACGTCCTGACTTTC.

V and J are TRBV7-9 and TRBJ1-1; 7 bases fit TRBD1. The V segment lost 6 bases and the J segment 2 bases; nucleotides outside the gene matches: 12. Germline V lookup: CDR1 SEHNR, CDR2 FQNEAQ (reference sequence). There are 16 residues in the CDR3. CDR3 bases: TGTGCCAGCAGTAGAAATCCCGGGACAGCAAACACTGAAGCTTTCTTT. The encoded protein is CASSRNPGTANTEAFF.

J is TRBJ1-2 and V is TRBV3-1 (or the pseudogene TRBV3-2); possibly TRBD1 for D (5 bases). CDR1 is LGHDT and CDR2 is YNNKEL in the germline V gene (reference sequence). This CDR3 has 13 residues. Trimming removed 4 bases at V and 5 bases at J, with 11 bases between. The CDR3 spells CASSRGAGYGYTF. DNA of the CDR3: TGTGCCAGCAGCCGGGGCGCTGGATATGGCTACACCTTC.

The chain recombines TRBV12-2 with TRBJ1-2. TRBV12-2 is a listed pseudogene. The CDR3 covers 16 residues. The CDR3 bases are TGTGCAAGTCGCTTCCAACGTCCCGGGGGACCCTATGGCTACACCTTC. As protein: CASRFQRPGGPYGYTF.